The 23 T cell receptor beta chains presented below share a single source sample, sequenced in a study of shared clonotypes between healthy human individuals. The naive CD8 fraction comprised CD45RO-negative cells positively selected for CCR7 and excluded terminally differentiated effector memory CD45RA+ cells. Libraries were prepared by immunoSEQ multiplex PCR; TCRdb keeps only in-frame clonotypes and omits some of them. The sample includes about 610,000 clones, approximately 96% of them seen just once. Input material: naive CD8+ T cells sorted from blood. The receptors originated from a woman between 25 and 40 years old in good health.

The chain recombines TRBV29-1 with TRBJ2-2, with D possibly being TRBD2 (6 bases). The germline gives CDR1 SQVTM, CDR2 ANQGSEA. The CDR3 covers 14 residues. Trimming stripped 7 bases from V and 6 bases from J, with 18 bases between. CDR3 DNA: TGCAGCGCCGAGGGCGGGGTTAGGGCCGGGGAGCTGTTTTTT. It specifies CSAEGGVRAGELFF.

J is TRBJ1-1 and V is TRBV2, with D possibly matching TRBD1 (5 bases). This CDR3 region has 14 residues. V was pared by 3 bases and J by 6 bases, with 14 bases between. CDR1 is SNHLY, CDR2 FYNNEI, per germline. The CDR3 coding sequence is TGTGCCAGCAGTGAGGGGGGGAGGACCCCTGAAGCTTTCTTT. Protein: CASSEGGRTPEAFF.

This clone was counted a few times. The chain recombines TRBV6-6 with TRBJ1-1, with a tentative D call TRBD1 (5 bases). This CDR3 comprises 15 residues. V lost 4 bases to trimming and J lost 4 bases, with 16 bases between them. Germline V gene lookup returns CDR1 MNHNY and CDR2 SVGAGI (reference sequence). This CDR3 is CASSFVPSGGTEAFF. The CDR3 DNA reads as TGTGCCAGCAGTTTTGTCCCCTCTGGGGGCACTGAAGCTTTCTTT.

This chain uses TRBV4-1 with TRBJ2-5; D gene ambiguous. The J call is uncertain, as TRBJ2-7 better fits the DNA end. Per germline, CDR1 MGHRA and CDR2 YSYEKL. The length of the CDR3 is 14 residues. Written as DNA, the CDR3 is TGCGCCAGCGGACCCCAAATCAGCTCCTACGAGCAGTACTTC. Protein product: CASGPQISSYEQYF.

The rearrangement joins TRBV27 to TRBJ2-7; D is possibly TRBD1 or TRBD2 (5 bases each). The CDR3 extends over 14 amino acids. CDR1 is MNHEY, CDR2 SMNVEV, per germline (reference sequence). Trimming took 2 bases from V and 5 from J, leaving 13 bases between them. The CDR3 coding sequence is TGTGCCAGCAGTTTAATGGGACCCCCCCACGAGCAGTACTTC. This encodes CASSLMGPPHEQYF.

V is TRBV28 and J is TRBJ1-1, with 10 nucleotides matching TRBD1. The CDR3 is 14 amino acids. Germline values: CDR1 MDHEN, CDR2 SYDVKM. V shed 4 bases and J 5 bases; nucleotides not matched to a gene: 4. For the CDR3, the DNA is TGTGCCAGCAGTTACGACAGGGGGCGTACTGAAGCTTTCTTT. Translation gives CASSYDRGRTEAFF.

The rearrangement joins TRBV15 to TRBJ1-5; 7 bases fit TRBD1. The CDR3 runs to 17 residues. Germline V gene lookup returns CDR1 LNHNV and CDR2 YYDKDF (reference sequence). V trimming: 0 bases; J trimming: 2 bases; junction bases outside the gene matches: 7. This CDR3 reads CATSRDPPGGGNQPQHF. The CDR3, as DNA: TGTGCCACCAGCAGAGATCCCCCAGGGGGTGGCAATCAGCCCCAGCATTTT.

The rearrangement joins TRBV27 to TRBJ2-3; the D call may be TRBD1 or TRBD2 (5 bases each). There are 16 residues in the CDR3. V was shortened by 3 bases and J by 2 bases, with 15 bases between the two germline ends. CDR1 is MNHEY, CDR2 SMNVEV, per germline (reference sequence). The CDR3 bases are TGTGCCAGCAGTTTGGGACCAGGGATACCCACAGATACGCAGTATTTT. It is translated as CASSLGPGIPTDTQYF.

The J gene is TRBJ2-7, the V gene TRBV30; TRBD1 matches 8 bases. V trimming: 2 bases; J trimming: 7 bases; junction bases outside the gene matches: 10. Germline V gene sequence: CDR1 GTSNPN, CDR2 SVGIG (reference sequence). The CDR3 extends over 14 amino acids. The CDR3 sequence: CAWSPPQGAREQYF. The DNA of the CDR3 is TGTGCCTGGAGTCCACCTCAGGGGGCGCGTGAGCAGTACTTC.

The rearrangement joins TRBV7-9 to TRBJ2-5, with D uncertain. Trimming shortened V by 1 base and J by 1 base, and 4 bases separated the two germline ends. In germline, CDR1 is SEHNR, CDR2 FQNEAQ (reference sequence). The CDR3 length is 13 residues. In DNA, the CDR3 is TGTGCCAGCAGCTTAGGTTCCCAAGAGACCCAGTACTTC. It encodes CASSLGSQETQYF.

V gene TRBV5-6 combines with J gene TRBJ1-6; D call uncertain. Germline V gives CDR1 SGHDT, CDR2 YYEEEE. The CDR3 has 14 amino acids. Trimming took off 3 bases at V and 11 bases at J, with 15 bases between the two ends. The CDR3 nucleotides are TGTGCCAGCAGCTCGGACCTAAGCGGTCCACCCCTCCACTTT. Translated: CASSSDLSGPPLHF.

The chain has TRBV4-1 and TRBJ2-7; the match to TRBD2 covers 11 bases. The CDR3 consists of 15 residues. The ends lost 0 bases at V and 6 bases at J; junction bases unmatched: 4. Germline CDR1 is MGHRA and CDR2 is YSYEKL. This CDR3 reads CASSQEVLAGVEQYF. CDR3 nucleotide sequence: TGCGCCAGCAGCCAAGAAGTACTAGCGGGAGTCGAGCAGTACTTC.

The V and J genes are TRBV7-9 and TRBJ1-2; the D is unclear. The germline V gene encodes CDR1 SEHNR and CDR2 FQNEAQ (reference sequence). Trimming shortened V by 1 base and J by 0 bases, and 9 bases separated the two germline ends. The CDR3 spans 15 residues. The chain's CDR3 is CASSLDFVTNYGYTF. For the CDR3, the DNA is TGTGCCAGCAGCTTAGACTTTGTCACTAACTATGGCTACACCTTC.

The chain has TRBV27 and TRBJ2-1; D unresolved. The CDR3 loop spans 12 amino acids. Trimming removed 5 bases from V and 6 bases from J, with 8 bases in between. Germline values: CDR1 MNHEY, CDR2 SMNVEV (reference sequence). This CDR3 reads CASSIPSNEQFF. DNA of the CDR3: TGTGCCAGCAGTATTCCTAGCAATGAGCAGTTCTTC.

This clone was detected a few times. The CDR3 DNA is TGTGCCAGCAGCTGGGACAGGGGCACAGATACGCAGTATTTT. Translation gives CASSWDRGTDTQYF. The chain recombines TRBV5-6 with TRBJ2-3; 9 bases map to TRBD1. This CDR3 is built from 14 residues. Looked up from germline, CDR1 is SGHDT and CDR2 is YYEEEE. V lost 3 bases and J lost 1; bases outside the gene matches: 0.

The rearrangement links TRBV5-4 to TRBJ1-4, with 8 nucleotides matching TRBD1. Trimming took 4 bases from V and 7 from J; bases not matched to a gene: 9. Germline-derived CDR1 and CDR2 are SGHNT and YYREEE (reference sequence). CDR3 length equals 15 residues. CDR3 bases: TGTGCCAGCAGCGCCGGACAGGGAGGGAGTGAAAAACTGTTTTTT. This sequence encodes CASSAGQGGSEKLFF.

This chain uses TRBV19 with TRBJ2-7, with a tentative D call TRBD2 (5 bases). V shed 3 bases and J shed 2 bases, with 11 bases lying between them. Per germline, CDR1 LNHDA and CDR2 SQIVND (reference sequence). The CDR3 is 14 amino acids. The CDR3 coding sequence is TGTGCCAGTAGTATGGGCGGGTCCCCCTACGAGCAGTACTTC. Translating gives CASSMGGSPYEQYF.

The chain employs TRBV21-1 and TRBJ2-5; the table's D gene call, TRBD2, was not cross checked with the DNA. The J call is uncertain, as TRBJ2-7 better fits the DNA end. TRBV21-1 is recorded as a pseudogene. The CDR3 extends over 16 amino acids. CDR3 sequence reads: CASSKVLESGSYEQYF. CDR3 nucleotides: TGTGCCAGCAGCAAAGTCTTGGAGAGCGGGAGCTACGAGCAGTACTTC.

This clone was observed once. The chain employs TRBV15 and TRBJ2-6; 9 bases are shared with TRBD1. The CDR3 is made up of 18 amino acids. Unmatched junction bases numbered 8, after V lost 5 bases and J lost 0 bases. CDR1 and CDR2 from the germline V gene are LNHNV and YYDKDF (reference sequence). In nucleotides, the CDR3 is TGTGCCACCAGCGGACCACAGGGGGCCTTCTCTGGGGCCAACGTCCTGACTTTC. Its protein is CATSGPQGAFSGANVLTF.

The V gene is TRBV2, the J gene TRBJ2-2; 9 bases fit TRBD1. The CDR3 sequence is 19 residues long. Germline V CDR1 and CDR2: SNHLY, FYNNEI. V shed 6 bases, J shed 6 bases, and the junction held 20 bases outside the gene matches. The CDR3 nucleotides are TGTGCCAGCAGCCCTCACCCGGGACAGGGTCTTAGTGACGCCGGGGAGCTGTTTTTT. It yields the protein CASSPHPGQGLSDAGELFF.

The V and J genes are TRBV6-1 and TRBJ2-7; TRBD1 aligns across 7 bases. Trimming at V came to 3 bases and at J to 4 bases, leaving 6 bases not matched to a gene. CDR1 and CDR2 (germline): MNHNS, SASEGT. The CDR3 contains 14 residues. CDR3 coding DNA: TGTGCCAGCAGTGATGGGGACAGACTATACGAGCAGTACTTC. The encoded protein is CASSDGDRLYEQYF.

This clone was counted a single time. The V gene is TRBV10-1, the J gene TRBJ2-1, with 8 nucleotides matching TRBD2. The J segment lost 7 bases and the V segment lost 3 bases, leaving 14 bases of the junction unmatched. The CDR3 has 17 amino acids. Per the germline V gene, CDR1 is WNHNN and CDR2 is SYGVQD (reference sequence). The CDR3, as DNA: TGCGCCAGCAGTGAACCTACCAGCGGGAGAGGATTTAATGAGCAGTTCTTC. It encodes CASSEPTSGRGFNEQFF.

V is TRBV7-8 and J is TRBJ2-7; a weak D match, TRBD2 (6 bases). Germline loops: CDR1 SGHVS, CDR2 FQNEAQ. The CDR3 covers 13 residues. Trimming cost V 5 bases and J 4 bases, with 12 bases left between them. The CDR3 DNA reads as TGTGCCAGCAGCCCAGTCGGGGGTTACGAGCAGTACTTC. Its protein product is CASSPVGGYEQYF.